A selection of T cell receptor beta chains follows, all from one sample in a study of blood T cell repertoires in COVID-19. Profiled with immunoSEQ multiplex PCR; TCRdb holds only in-frame clones, not every one. The sample includes 44,000 or so clones, around 70% of them seen just once. Sequences were obtained from peripheral blood. Every receptor here comes from an elderly man with acute or convalescent COVID-19. The CDR3 runs from the conserved cysteine through the conserved F or W. D genes are given only for firm matches.

V gene	D gene	J gene	CDR3 protein
TRBV5-1	.	TRBJ2-2	CASSLGLTGELFF
TRBV5-1	TRBD1	TRBJ1-6	CASSLDRGSPLHF
TRBV6-1	.	TRBJ2-3	CASSESIGGGSRNTQYF
TRBV4-3	TRBD2	TRBJ2-2	CASSQEVGLAYLGTGELFF
TRBV7-2	.	TRBJ1-2	CATAPSVANYGYTF
TRBV3-1/TRBV3-2	.	TRBJ1-2	CASSQGGTRSGYTF
TRBV4-1	.	TRBJ1-2	CASSQEETDYGYTF
TRBV19	TRBD1	TRBJ2-1	CASSKGRWDRAGNEQFF
TRBV10-3	.	TRBJ1-3	CAIRTTGTGNTIYF
TRBV5-6	.	TRBJ1-5	CASSLIGGQPQHF
TRBV7-8	TRBD2	TRBJ2-1	CASSWQEGAGRNEQFF
TRBV19	TRBD1	TRBJ1-1	CASTRTGDGAEAFF
TRBV5-1	.	TRBJ1-2	CASSLELAENYGYTF
TRBV21-1	.	TRBJ2-3	CASGGLADTQYF
TRBV5-6	TRBD1	TRBJ1-4	CASSRQGASEKLFF
TRBV23-1	TRBD1	TRBJ1-1	CARKTGTTEAFF
TRBV5-1	TRBD2	TRBJ2-2	CASSPGTSLNTGELFF
TRBV18	.	TRBJ1-6	CASSPPTGRGRSSPLHF
TRBV7-2	.	TRBJ1-3	CASSRGAAGNTIYF
TRBV11-3	TRBD2	TRBJ2-5	CASSPLRGGRQETQYF
TRBV6-5	.	TRBJ1-1	CASSIVGAANTEAFF
TRBV10-3	TRBD1	TRBJ2-7	CAISQGQGSYEQYF
TRBV4-1	TRBD1	TRBJ2-2	CASSQRTQGSAGELFF
TRBV30	.	TRBJ1-5	CAWSTTGNNQPQHF
TRBV5-6	TRBD1	TRBJ2-5	CASSLAQGTATQYF
TRBV7-9	.	TRBJ1-3	CASTLDSSGNTIYF
TRBV7-8	.	TRBJ1-1	CASRKSGGPTSAFF
TRBV12-3/TRBV12-4	.	TRBJ1-1	CASSLMGSTEAFF
TRBV7-2	TRBD2	TRBJ2-3	CASSLVLAGPNTQYF
TRBV10-3	.	TRBJ1-2	CAISDNYNYGYTF
TRBV10-1	.	TRBJ2-2	CASSENRVTGELFF
TRBV5-4	.	TRBJ1-1	CASSLSGQLNTEAFF
TRBV7-2	TRBD2	TRBJ2-3	CASTGSSLAGVDTQYF
TRBV19	.	TRBJ1-5	CASSIEATNQPQHF
TRBV4-3	.	TRBJ2-1	CASSQDTTWAGTYEQFF
TRBV5-6	.	TRBJ1-1	CASSLSVQLNTEAFF
TRBV11-2	TRBD2	TRBJ2-1	CASSLELAGAEQFF
TRBV19	.	TRBJ2-1	CASTRLGGVEGNEQFF
TRBV19	.	TRBJ1-5	CASSIDGGAGGQPQHF
TRBV4-3	TRBD2	TRBJ2-7	CASSQDRTSDSYEQYF
TRBV3-1/TRBV3-2	.	TRBJ2-7	CASSQVGGEQYF
TRBV27	.	TRBJ1-2	CASAQRGMSGYTF
TRBV2	.	TRBJ1-2	CASSDLLRDGRTYGYTF
TRBV3-1/TRBV3-2	TRBD1	TRBJ1-1	CASSFRPGTGFGTEAFF
TRBV18	.	TRBJ1-2	CASSPGALLDYTF
TRBV2	TRBD1	TRBJ2-5	CASSYRGSGETQYF